The entry that follows covers one TCR beta chain sequence. The CDR3 has 16 residues. Germline CDR1 SGDLS, CDR2 YYNGEE. The V gene lost 4 bases and the J gene lost 0 bases, with 14 bases spanning the gap. Profiled with immunoSEQ multiplex PCR; TCRdb holds only in-frame clones, not every one. The top ten clones hold over 2% of a sample with 200,000 to 250,000 clones, around 86% of them seen once. The data are from a study of blood T cell repertoires in COVID-19. Study-level background: Whether acute or convalescent, the COVID-19 samples came from the United States, Italy and Spain.

The genes are TRBV9 and TRBJ1-3; D gene unclear. This sequence was found in a man aged 25 to 45 who had recovered from COVID-19. Sequenced input: peripheral blood. CDR3 DNA sequence: TGTGCCAGCAGCACCAGCGGACCCCGCTCTGGAAACACCATATATTTT. It encodes CASSTSGPRSGNTIYF.